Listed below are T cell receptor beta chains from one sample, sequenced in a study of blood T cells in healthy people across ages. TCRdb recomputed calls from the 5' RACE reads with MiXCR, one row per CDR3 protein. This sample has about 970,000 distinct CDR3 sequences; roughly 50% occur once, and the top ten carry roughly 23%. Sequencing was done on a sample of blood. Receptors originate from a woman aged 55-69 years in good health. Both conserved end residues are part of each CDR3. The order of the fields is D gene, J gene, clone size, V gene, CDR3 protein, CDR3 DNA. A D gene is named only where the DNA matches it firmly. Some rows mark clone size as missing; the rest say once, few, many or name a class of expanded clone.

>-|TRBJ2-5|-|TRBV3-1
CASSRFMGETQYF
TGTGCCAGCAGCCGCTTTATGGGGGAGACCCAGTACTTC
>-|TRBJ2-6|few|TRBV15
CATSRGDGANVLTF
TGTGCCACCAGCAGGGGGGATGGGGCCAACGTCCTGACTTTC
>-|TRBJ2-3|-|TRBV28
CASSPYETGADTQYF
TGTGCCAGCAGCCCGTATGAGACGGGAGCAGATACGCAGTATTTT
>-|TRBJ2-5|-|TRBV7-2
CASSLEIRRLSRTQYF
TGTGCCAGCAGCTTAGAAATCCGGAGACTCAGTCGGACCCAGTACTTC
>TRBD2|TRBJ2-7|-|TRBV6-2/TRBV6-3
CASSYSPSGSSYEQYF
TGTGCCAGCAGTTACTCGCCTAGCGGGAGCTCCTACGAGCAGTACTTC
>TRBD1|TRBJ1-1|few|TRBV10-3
CAISSGGPDTEAFF
TGTGCCATCAGTTCAGGGGGACCGGACACTGAAGCTTTCTTT
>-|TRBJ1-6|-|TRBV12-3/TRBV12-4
CASSLYGRGDNSPLHF
TGTGCCAGCAGTTTATACGGGAGGGGTGATAATTCACCCCTCCACTTT
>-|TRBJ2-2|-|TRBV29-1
CSVVGGTQTGELFF
TGCAGCGTGGTAGGGGGTACTCAGACCGGGGAGCTGTTTTTT
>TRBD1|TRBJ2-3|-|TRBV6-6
CASGQGRDTQYF
TGTGCCAGCGGACAGGGGCGGGATACGCAGTATTTT
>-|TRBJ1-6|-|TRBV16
CASSPGPGDSPLHF
TGTGCCAGCAGCCCTGGGCCGGGCGATTCACCCCTCCACTTT
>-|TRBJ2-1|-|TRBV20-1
CSARGLKTGQGYNEQFF
TGCAGTGCTAGGGGTCTAAAAACGGGACAAGGATACAATGAGCAGTTCTTC
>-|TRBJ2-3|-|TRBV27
CASSLSGEDTQYF
TGTGCCAGCAGTTTATCGGGCGAAGATACGCAGTATTTT
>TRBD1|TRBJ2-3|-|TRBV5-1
CASSPRVGTGLSTDTQYF
TGCGCCAGCAGCCCACGAGTGGGGACAGGGTTGAGCACAGATACGCAGTATTTT
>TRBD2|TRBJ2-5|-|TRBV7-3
CATGLFSGVRRETQYF
TGTGCCACAGGGTTGTTTAGCGGGGTAAGGAGAGAGACCCAGTACTTC
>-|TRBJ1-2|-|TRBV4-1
CASSQVGGGPYGYTF
TGCGCCAGCAGCCAAGTGGGAGGGGGACCCTATGGCTACACCTTC
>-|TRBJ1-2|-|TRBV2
CASSDTPGGNYGYTF
TGTGCCAGCAGTGATACGCCCGGAGGCAACTATGGCTACACCTTC
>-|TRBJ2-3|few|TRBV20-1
CSADSESSTDTQYF
TGCAGTGCTGATAGCGAATCTAGCACAGATACGCAGTATTTT
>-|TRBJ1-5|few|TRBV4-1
CASSQVVGRTYSNQPQHF
TGCGCCAGCAGCCAAGTGGTGGGCAGAACATATAGCAATCAGCCCCAGCATTTT
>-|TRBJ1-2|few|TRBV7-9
CASSRLVAGNYGYTF
TGTGCCAGCAGCCGTTTGGTCGCGGGGAACTATGGCTACACCTTC
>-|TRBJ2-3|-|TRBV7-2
CASSQTVSAGGTDTQYF
TGTGCCAGCAGCCAGACTGTTTCGGCAGGCGGCACAGATACGCAGTATTTT
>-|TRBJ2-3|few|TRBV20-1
CSAKDWVLTDTQYF
TGCAGTGCTAAGGATTGGGTTTTGACAGATACGCAGTATTTT
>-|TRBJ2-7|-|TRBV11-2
CASSANQGNNEQYF
TGTGCCAGCAGCGCAAATCAGGGTAACAATGAGCAGTACTTC
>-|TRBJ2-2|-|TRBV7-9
CAGSSRGLNTGELFF
TGTGCCGGCAGCTCCAGGGGACTGAACACCGGGGAGCTGTTTTTT
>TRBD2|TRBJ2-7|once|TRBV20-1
CSARALAGAYYEQYF
TGCAGTGCTAGAGCACTAGCGGGAGCCTACTACGAGCAGTACTTC
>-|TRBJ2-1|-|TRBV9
CASSPGAGEQFF
TGTGCCAGCAGCCCCGGCGCGGGTGAGCAGTTCTTC
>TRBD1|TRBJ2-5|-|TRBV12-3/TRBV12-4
CASSRGLYNEQYF
TGTGCCAGCAGTAGGGGGCTTTACAATGAGCAGTACTTC
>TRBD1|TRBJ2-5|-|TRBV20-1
CSAGTGVETQYF
TGCAGTGCTGGGACAGGGGTAGAGACCCAGTACTTC
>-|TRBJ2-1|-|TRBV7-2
CASSYFQNEQFF
TGTGCCAGCAGCTATTTCCAAAATGAGCAGTTCTTC
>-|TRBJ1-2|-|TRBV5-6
CASSWVTSGYTF
TGTGCCAGCAGCTGGGTGACCTCAGGCTACACCTTC
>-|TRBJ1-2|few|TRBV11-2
CASSLAYRAHGYTF
TGTGCCAGCAGCTTAGCCTACAGGGCTCATGGCTACACCTTC
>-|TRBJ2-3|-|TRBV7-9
CASSDQGYTQYF
TGTGCCAGCAGCGACCAGGGCTATACGCAGTATTTT
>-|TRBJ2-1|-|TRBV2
CASKKRSDTAQQFF
TGTGCCAGCAAGAAAAGGAGCGACACCGCCCAGCAGTTCTTC
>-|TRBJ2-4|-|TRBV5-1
CASSSWSGYKQYF
TGCGCCAGCAGCTCCTGGAGCGGATACAAGCAGTACTTC
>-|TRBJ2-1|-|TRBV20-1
CSASGSSNEQFF
TGCAGTGCTAGCGGGAGTTCCAATGAGCAGTTCTTC
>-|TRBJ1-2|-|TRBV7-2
CASSSAGGRRGGYGYTF
TGTGCCAGCAGCTCAGCCGGCGGACGGAGGGGGGGATATGGCTACACCTTC
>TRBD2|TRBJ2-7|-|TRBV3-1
CASSPMASGAGEQYF
TGTGCCAGCAGTCCGATGGCTAGCGGGGCTGGGGAGCAGTACTTC
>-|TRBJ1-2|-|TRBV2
CASSEGDTGHYGYTF
TGTGCCAGCAGTGAAGGGGACACCGGACACTATGGCTACACCTTC
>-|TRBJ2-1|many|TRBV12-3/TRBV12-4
CASSSYNEQFF
TGTGCCAGCAGTTCTTACAATGAGCAGTTCTTC
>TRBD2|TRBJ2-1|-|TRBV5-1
CASSLYLAGNNEQFF
TGCGCCAGCAGCTTGTACCTAGCGGGGAACAATGAGCAGTTCTTC
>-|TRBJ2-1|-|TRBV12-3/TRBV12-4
CASTSGGNEQFF
TGTGCCAGCACCTCGGGTGGAAATGAGCAGTTCTTC
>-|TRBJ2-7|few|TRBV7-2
CASSLPTAGPYEQYF
TGTGCCAGCAGCCTGCCCACCGCCGGACCCTACGAGCAGTACTTC
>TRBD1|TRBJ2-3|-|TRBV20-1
CSASRRTGSTDTQYF
TGCAGTGCTAGTCGCAGGACAGGGAGCACAGATACGCAGTATTTT
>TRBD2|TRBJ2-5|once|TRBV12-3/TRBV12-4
CASSLGPAGVETQYF
TGTGCCAGCAGTTTAGGCCCAGCGGGAGTGGAGACCCAGTACTTC
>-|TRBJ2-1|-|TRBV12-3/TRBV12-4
CASSYRVEQFF
TGTGCCAGCAGTTACAGGGTGGAGCAGTTCTTC
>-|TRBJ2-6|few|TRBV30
CAWVVRTSGANVLTF
TGTGCCTGGGTGGTCCGGACCTCTGGGGCCAACGTCCTGACTTTC
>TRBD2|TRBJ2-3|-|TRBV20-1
CSAQTSGIGVSTDTQYF
TGCAGTGCCCAGACTAGCGGGATAGGGGTTTCCACAGATACGCAGTATTTT
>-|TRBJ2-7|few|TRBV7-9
CASSFSADEQYF
TGTGCCAGCAGCTTTAGCGCAGACGAGCAGTACTTC
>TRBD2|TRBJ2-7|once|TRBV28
CASSPPGGLEAGQYF
TGTGCCAGCAGTCCTCCCGGGGGACTAGAGGCTGGGCAGTACTTC
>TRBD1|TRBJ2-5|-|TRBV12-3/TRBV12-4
CASSSGTGATETQYF
TGTGCCAGCAGTTCCGGGACAGGGGCCACAGAGACCCAGTACTTC
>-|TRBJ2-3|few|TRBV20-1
CSARIGSDTQYF
TGCAGTGCTAGAATCGGCTCAGATACGCAGTATTTT
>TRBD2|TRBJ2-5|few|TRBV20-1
CSAARVAGGQETQYF
TGCAGTGCTGCCAGGGTAGCGGGAGGGCAAGAGACCCAGTACTTC
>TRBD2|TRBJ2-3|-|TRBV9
CASSGSGREIDTQYF
TGTGCCAGCAGCGGCTCAGGGCGGGAGATCGATACGCAGTATTTT